Listed below are T cell receptor beta chains from one sample, sequenced in a study of neurological immune-mediated disorders. One entry per CDR3 protein results from TCRdb running MiXCR on the 5' RACE reads. Here the sample spans fewer than 20,000 distinct CDR3 sequences, 3.5% being singletons. Input material: CD8+ T cells from blood. Source of these receptors: a woman aged 40 to 50 in good health. The CDR3 runs from the conserved cysteine through the conserved F or W. D genes are given only for firm matches. Clone sizes are shown as once, few, many, or a class for an expanded clone.

many	TRBV27	.	TRBJ2-3	TGTGCCAGCACGCCTTCTTATTTCACAGATACGCAGTATTTT	CASTPSYFTDTQYF
many	TRBV12-3/TRBV12-4	.	TRBJ1-1	TGTGCCAGCAGTTTGGGCGAAGCTTTCTTT	CASSLGEAFF
many	TRBV27	.	TRBJ1-1	TGTGCCAGCAGTTTGGGCACTTACACTGAAGCTTTCTTT	CASSLGTYTEAFF
many	TRBV27	TRBD1	TRBJ2-7	TGTGCCAGCAGAGGACAGGGGTACGAGCAGTACTTC	CASRGQGYEQYF
many	TRBV4-2	TRBD1	TRBJ2-5	TGTGCCAGCAGCCATCGGACAGGTCATCAAGAGACCCAGTACTTC	CASSHRTGHQETQYF
medium-sized	TRBV15	.	TRBJ1-2	TGTGCCACCAGCAGAGATCGGGCAGGGACCTATGGCTACACCTTC	CATSRDRAGTYGYTF
many	TRBV4-1	.	TRBJ2-1	TGCGCCAGCAGCCCCCTTTGGACAGCCTACAATGAGCAGTTCTTC	CASSPLWTAYNEQFF
many	TRBV6-6	.	TRBJ2-5	TGTGCCAGCAGTTCGGGAGAGACCCAGTACTTC	CASSSGETQYF
many	TRBV11-2	TRBD1	TRBJ1-4	TGTGCCAGCAGCTTAACACAGGGACAGGGGTTTGAAAAACTGTTTTTT	CASSLTQGQGFEKLFF
many	TRBV10-3	.	TRBJ2-7	TGTGCCATCAGTGACGGGGCCTCCTACGAGCAGTACTTC	CAISDGASYEQYF